The 30 T cell receptor beta chains presented below share a single source sample, sequenced in a study of memory CD4+ T cells and cytomegalovirus serostatus. The sort gate was single viable CD3+CD4+CD8-CD45RO+ cells for memory CD4+ T cells. Clones were sequenced by immunoSEQ multiplex PCR, and TCRdb holds only the in-frame ones, with some missing. The sample has tens of thousands of clones; over 65% are singletons. What was sequenced was memory CD4+ T cells from blood. All receptors come from an adult in good health and CMV-seronegative.

The chain carries TRBV19 and TRBJ2-1, with a tentative D call TRBD1 (6 bases). V was pared by 6 bases and J by 11 bases, with 20 bases between. The CDR3 extends over 14 amino acids. CDR1 and CDR2 (germline): LNHDA, SQIVND (reference sequence). CDR3 bases: TGTGCCAGTAGCCCCTCCAATTCCGACAGGAAGCAGTTCTTC. Protein sequence: CASSPSNSDRKQFF.

This clone was found once. Other DNA sequences in this sample translate to the same CDR3. The chain recombines TRBV19 with TRBJ1-1; no clear D. Germline assignment: CDR1 LNHDA and CDR2 SQIVND (reference sequence). With 3 bases removed from V and 0 bases from J, the gap between germline ends came to 8 bases. The CDR3 totals 14 residues. For the CDR3, the DNA is TGTGCCAGTAGTATTGGAACACTGAACACTGAAGCTTTCTTT. The encoded protein is CASSIGTLNTEAFF.

The rearrangement uses TRBV7-2 and TRBJ2-7; D gene unclear. CDR3 length: 14 amino acids. The V end was cut by 2 bases, the J end by 3 bases, with 11 bases between. Looked up from germline, CDR1 is SGHTA and CDR2 is FQGNSA. The CDR3 spells CASSLFPGGYEQYF. The CDR3 region has the DNA TGTGCCAGCAGCTTATTCCCAGGCGGCTACGAGCAGTACTTC.

V and J are TRBV5-1 and TRBJ2-1; 7 bases match TRBD1. Germline values: CDR1 SGHRS, CDR2 YFSETQ. The CDR3 has 15 residues. Trimming cost V 4 bases and J 0 bases; bases outside gene matches: 4. CDR3: CASSPTGSSYNEQFF. Here the CDR3 DNA reads TGCGCCAGCAGCCCGACAGGGAGCTCCTACAATGAGCAGTTCTTC.

The chain has TRBV21-1 and TRBJ1-3; TRBD1, the table's D call, lacks a check against the DNA. TRBV21-1 is reported as a pseudogene. The CDR3 totals 16 residues. In nucleotides, the CDR3 is TGTGCCAGCAGTCGGGACAGCCCAAACTCTGGAAACACCATATATTTT. It translates to CASSRDSPNSGNTIYF.

J is TRBJ1-1 and V is TRBV6-5; tentatively, D is TRBD1 (5 bases). V was pared by 2 bases and J by 5 bases, with 9 bases between. The germline CDR1 and CDR2 sequences are MNHEY and SVGAGI. The CDR3 consists of 13 residues. CDR3 in DNA: TGTGCCAGCAGTTACATGCGGGGGACTGAAGCTTTCTTT. The encoded protein is CASSYMRGTEAFF.

The J gene is TRBJ2-7, the V gene TRBV7-8; tentative D call: TRBD1 (5 bases). V was clipped by 7 bases and J by 6 bases, with 16 bases between them. The CDR3 totals 13 residues. Germline CDR1 SGHVS, CDR2 FQNEAQ. The CDR3 is CASTPLYRGEQYF. The CDR3, as DNA: TGTGCCAGCACCCCTCTTTATAGGGGCGAGCAGTACTTC.

This clone was found a few times. The rearrangement uses TRBV6-1 and TRBJ1-2; 7 positions match TRBD1. V lost 6 bases and J lost 6; bases outside the gene matches: 10. Germline CDR1 reads MNHNS; CDR2 reads SASEGT. The CDR3 spans 14 residues. DNA for the CDR3: TGTGCCAGCAGAATAAGCGACAGGGTCGATGGCTACACCTTC. Translated, it gives CASRISDRVDGYTF.

The V and J genes are TRBV6-1 and TRBJ1-2; no reliable D call. The CDR3 consists of 12 residues. Germline CDR1 and CDR2: MNHNS and SASEGT. The V end lost 0 bases, the J end lost 8 bases, and 7 bases lay between the germline ends. The CDR3 region has the DNA TGTGCCAGCAGTGAAGCCGGTTGGGGCTACACCTTC. Residues: CASSEAGWGYTF.

The chain employs TRBV6-5 and TRBJ2-1; the D is unclear. The germline V and J ends were trimmed by 6 bases and 1 base, with 13 bases remaining between them. Germline CDR1 and CDR2: MNHEY and SVGAGI. This CDR3 comprises 15 residues. Here the CDR3 reads CASRRPTGSYNEQFF. In nucleotides, the CDR3 is TGTGCCAGCAGAAGACCGACGGGTTCCTACAATGAGCAGTTCTTC.

In its sample, this clone was seen once. The genes are TRBV7-6 and TRBJ2-2; D unresolved. CDR1 and CDR2 (germline): SGHVS, FNYEAQ. V gave up 1 base and J gave up 1 base, with 7 bases separating them. This CDR3 region has 15 residues. The chain's CDR3 is CASSLGAGNTGELFF. The CDR3 nucleotides read TGTGCCAGCAGCTTAGGGGCCGGGAACACCGGGGAGCTGTTTTTT.

The chain is built from TRBV5-6 and TRBJ1-6; D may be TRBD1 (5 bases). V dropped 0 bases and J dropped 14 bases, with 15 bases sitting between them. The CDR3 contains 14 residues. Germline V gene lookup returns CDR1 SGHDT and CDR2 YYEEEE. CDR3 amino acids: CASSLGGRGDTLHF. CDR3 DNA sequence: TGTGCCAGCAGCTTGGGCGGTCGGGGGGATACCCTCCACTTT.

J is TRBJ1-2 and V is TRBV4-2; the match to TRBD1 covers 11 bases. Germline CDR1 reads LGHNA; CDR2 reads YNFKEQ. The CDR3 has 15 amino acids. V trimming: 0 bases; J trimming: 8 bases; junction bases outside the gene matches: 5. The CDR3 is CASSQEDRGHEGYTF. For the CDR3, the DNA is TGTGCCAGCAGCCAAGAGGACAGGGGGCACGAGGGCTACACCTTC.

The rearrangement uses TRBV30 and TRBJ2-5, with unresolved D. The germline V gene encodes CDR1 GTSNPN and CDR2 SVGIG (reference sequence). The germline V and J ends were trimmed by 1 base and 2 bases, with 11 bases remaining between them. The CDR3 covers 14 residues. CDR3 sequence: CAWSGARSQETQYF. CDR3 bases: TGTGCCTGGAGTGGGGCACGGTCTCAAGAGACCCAGTACTTC.

For the CDR3, the DNA is TGTGCCAGCAGCAAACGGGGGGAGCAGTTCTTC. It encodes CASSKRGEQFF. The gene calls are TRBV7-8 and TRBJ2-1, with D tentatively TRBD2 (6 bases). The V gene lost 5 bases and the J gene lost 10 bases, with 9 bases spanning the gap. CDR3 size: 11 residues. Per the germline V gene, CDR1 is SGHVS and CDR2 is FQNEAQ.

The chain uses TRBV13 and TRBJ2-5; possible D gene TRBD2, 6 bases. Germline-derived CDR1 and CDR2 are PRHDT and FYEKMQ (reference sequence). This CDR3 is built from 16 residues. Trimming pared 5 bases from V and 3 bases from J, leaving 19 bases between. CDR3 sequence reads: CASSRLGGVGEETQYF. The CDR3 DNA is TGTGCCAGCAGCCGATTAGGAGGGGTGGGGGAAGAGACCCAGTACTTC. Drawing the rest from reference TRBV13 and TRBJ2-5, the complete variable domain is AAGVIQSPRHLIKEKRETATLKCYPIPRHDTVYWYQQGPGQDPQFLISFYEKMQSDKGSIPDRFSAQQFSDYHSELNMSSLELGDSALYFCASSRLGGVGEETQYFGPGTRLLVL.

This sequence joins TRBV5-1 and TRBJ2-3, with 11 bases lining up with TRBD2. J gave up 6 bases and V 3 bases, and 3 bases lay outside the gene matches. The CDR3 runs 14 residues. Germline assignment: CDR1 SGHRS and CDR2 YFSETQ. Written as DNA, the CDR3 is TGCGCCAGCAGCTCCGGGACTAGCGGCGATACGCAGTATTTT. Its protein is CASSSGTSGDTQYF. Combining the CDR3 with reference TRBV5-1 and TRBJ2-3 gives the whole variable domain KAGVTQTPRYLIKTRGQQVTLSCSPISGHRSVSWYQQTPGQGLQFLFEYFSETQRNKGNFPGRFSGRQFSNSRSEMNVSTLELGDSALYLCASSSGTSGDTQYFGPGTRLTVL.

The sample holds one count of this clone. V gene TRBV10-3 combines with J gene TRBJ2-7, with D perhaps assigned TRBD1 or TRBD2 (5 bases each). This CDR3 is built from 13 residues. Germline V gene data show CDR1 as ENHRY and CDR2 as SYGVKD. Trimming cost V 5 bases and J 3 bases, with 11 bases left between them. Here the CDR3 reads CAISSGTNYEQYF. The CDR3 DNA is TGTGCCATCAGTTCCGGGACCAACTACGAGCAGTACTTC.

This clone was seen more than once but under ten times. The chain links TRBV6-1 to TRBJ1-4; tentative D call: TRBD1 (6 bases). CDR3 length equals 16 residues. The V gene lost 4 bases and the J gene lost 0 bases, with 12 bases spanning the gap. Germline lookup yields CDR1 MNHNS and CDR2 SASEGT. CDR3 sequence: CASSADRFATNEKLFF. In DNA, the CDR3 is TGTGCCAGCAGTGCCGACAGGTTTGCAACTAATGAAAAACTGTTTTTT.

The V call is TRBV2, the J call TRBJ1-1, with D perhaps TRBD1 (5 bases). The germline gives CDR1 SNHLY, CDR2 FYNNEI. V was cut by 3 bases and J by 4 bases, with 15 bases left in between. The CDR3 has 15 amino acids. CDR3 sequence: CASSEVRGKATEAFF. The CDR3 coding sequence is TGTGCCAGCAGTGAGGTTCGGGGGAAGGCCACTGAAGCTTTCTTT.

J is TRBJ2-7 and V is TRBV30; D is uncertain. V gave up 1 base and J gave up 3 bases, with 10 bases separating them. The CDR3 has 13 amino acids. Germline CDR1 and CDR2: GTSNPN and SVGIG (reference sequence). CDR3 DNA: TGTGCCTGGAGTGGTCTGAAGGTCTACGAGCAGTACTTC. It encodes CAWSGLKVYEQYF. Based on the CDR3 plus reference TRBV30 and TRBJ2-7, the full variable domain is SQTIHQWPATLVQPVGSPLSLECTVEGTSNPNLYWYRQAAGRGLQLLFYSVGIGQISSEVPQNLSASRPQDRQFILSSKKLLLSDSGFYLCAWSGLKVYEQYFGPGTRLTVT.

The chain is built from TRBV2 and TRBJ2-7, with 7 bases aligning to TRBD1. The CDR3 runs to 16 residues. V shed 6 bases, J shed 3 bases, and the junction held 14 bases outside the gene matches. The germline V gene encodes CDR1 SNHLY and CDR2 FYNNEI. CDR3 amino acids: CASRDYPDRNDYEQYF. The CDR3 DNA sequence: TGTGCCAGCAGGGATTACCCGGACAGGAATGACTACGAGCAGTACTTC.

The V and J genes are TRBV12-5 and TRBJ1-6, with TRBD1 matching 11 bases. The junction had 4 bases not matched to a gene; V was cut back by 5 bases and J by 7 bases. CDR3 length: 15 amino acids. The germline V gene has CDR1 LGHNT and CDR2 FRNRAP. This CDR3 reads CASGLGQGANSPLHF. CDR3 DNA: TGTGCTAGTGGTCTTGGACAGGGGGCGAATTCACCCCTCCACTTT.

This chain joins TRBV27 and TRBJ2-3, with D unresolved. Germline CDR1 is MNHEY and CDR2 is SMNVEV (reference sequence). Trimming pared 5 bases from V and 1 base from J, leaving 22 bases between. CDR3 size: 18 residues. CDR3 DNA sequence: TGTGCCAGCAGTCCTCACTTTATTCGGTCTTCGGGCACAGATACGCAGTATTTT. It encodes CASSPHFIRSSGTDTQYF.

The chain uses TRBV7-2 and TRBJ1-2; possible D gene TRBD1, 5 bases. V lost 0 bases, J lost 5 bases, and 7 bases lay in between. Germline loops: CDR1 SGHTA, CDR2 FQGNSA. This CDR3 has 13 residues. Written as DNA, the CDR3 is TGTGCCAGCAGCTTAGCCGGGGGGTATGGCTACACCTTC. This gives the protein CASSLAGGYGYTF. Looking up the rest from reference TRBV7-2 and TRBJ1-2 gives the full variable domain: GAGVSQSPSNKVTEKGKDVELRCDPISGHTALYWYRQSLGQGLEFLIYFQGNSAPDKSGLPSDRFSAERTGGSVSTLTIQRTQQEDSAVYLCASSLAGGYGYTFGSGTRLTVV.

The V gene is TRBV7-9, the J gene TRBJ1-1; a weak D match, TRBD1 (5 bases). The CDR3 loop spans 13 amino acids. Germline loops: CDR1 SEHNR, CDR2 FQNEAQ (reference sequence). The V end lost 5 bases, the J end lost 3 bases, and 10 bases lay between the germline ends. The chain's CDR3 is CASSINRYTEAFF. CDR3 sequence (DNA): TGTGCCAGCAGCATTAACAGGTACACTGAAGCTTTCTTT.

This clone was counted between two and nine times. The rearrangement links TRBV21-1 to TRBJ2-5; TRBD1 was called by the table and not checked on the DNA. TRBV21-1 counts as a pseudogene. The CDR3 sequence is 15 residues long. The DNA for the CDR3 is TGTGCCAGCAGCAGCGACAGGGGGGCGGACGAGACCCAGTACTTC. It specifies CASSSDRGADETQYF.

V and J are TRBV15 and TRBJ1-1, with D uncertain. The CDR3 sequence is 13 residues long. The V gene's germline CDR1 is LNHNV and CDR2 YYDKDF (reference sequence). V was pared by 0 bases and J by 5 bases, with 7 bases between. The CDR3 sequence is CATSRDRVTEAFF. CDR3 bases: TGTGCCACCAGCAGAGATAGGGTGACTGAAGCTTTCTTT.

The chain joins TRBV11-1 to TRBJ2-3; D call uncertain. Deletions cut 0 bases from V and 4 bases from J, with 11 bases between. Germline V CDR1 and CDR2: SGHAT, FQDESV (reference sequence). This CDR3 contains 15 residues. The CDR3 here is CASSLASPGSDTQYF. Here the CDR3 DNA reads TGTGCCAGCAGCTTAGCGTCTCCAGGTTCAGATACGCAGTATTTT.

In this sample, this clone turned up once. V is TRBV28 and J is TRBJ2-2; 14 bases line up with TRBD2. J lost 3 bases, V lost 7 bases, and 13 bases had no gene match. This CDR3 comprises 19 residues. In germline, CDR1 is MDHEN, CDR2 SYDVKM. In DNA, the CDR3 is TGTGCCAGCACCTCACGCCCGGGACTAGCGGGGGACCACACCGGGGAGCTGTTTTTT. As protein: CASTSRPGLAGDHTGELFF.